A selection of T cell receptor beta chains follows, all from one sample in a study of molecular identifiers for immune sequencing clone quantification. Via MiXCR, TCRdb re-called the PCR reads, giving one row per CDR3 protein. The sample holds around 460,000 distinct CDR3 sequences; 25% are singletons and the top ten take under 0.85%. Specimen: naive CD8+ T cells from blood, with Jurkat cell RNA spiked in. These receptors came from a human donor in good health. Some libraries in this study had Jurkat cell RNA spiked in. Both conserved end residues are part of each CDR3. Each record gives: V gene, D gene, J gene, clone size, CDR3 protein, CDR3 DNA. D genes are given only for firm matches. Clone size is not always given. Where it is, it says once, few, many or a class for expanded clones.

>TRBV12-3/TRBV12-4|NA|TRBJ1-6|few
CASSPIMGLDSPLHF
TGTGCCAGCAGTCCGATCATGGGGTTGGATTCACCCCTCCACTTT
>TRBV29-1|TRBD1|TRBJ1-1|many
CSVVSGRQGAVYTEAFF
TGCAGCGTTGTGTCTGGGAGACAGGGGGCTGTGTACACTGAAGCTTTCTTT
>TRBV7-2|NA|TRBJ2-3|many
CASSLGEPTQYF
TGTGCCAGCAGCTTGGGAGAGCCTACGCAGTATTTT
>TRBV20-1|TRBD2|TRBJ2-7|few
CSARTGTSSHYEQYF
TGCAGTGCTCGTACCGGGACTAGCAGTCACTACGAGCAGTACTTC
>TRBV4-1|TRBD2|TRBJ2-3|few
CASSQDGGGRGEDTQYF
TGCGCCAGCAGCCAAGATGGGGGCGGGAGGGGTGAAGATACGCAGTATTTT
>TRBV5-6|TRBD1|TRBJ1-5|many
CASSNRTGSNQPQHF
TGTGCCAGCAGCAATCGGACAGGGAGCAACCAGCCCCAGCATTTT
>TRBV3-1|TRBD1|TRBJ2-6|NA
CASSPGQPNSGANVLPF
TGTGCCAGCAGCCCGGGACAGCCTAACTCTGGGGCCAACGTCCTGCCTTTC
>TRBV7-9|TRBD2|TRBJ2-5|many
CASSLRTSYSETQYF
TGTGCCAGCAGCCTACGGACTAGCTATAGCGAGACCCAGTACTTC
>TRBV27|NA|TRBJ2-5|NA
CASSPRGGEETQYF
TGTGCCAGCAGCCCGAGGGGGGGCGAGGAGACCCAGTACTTC
>TRBV7-9|TRBD1|TRBJ1-5|few
CASSTGQGSDTQHF
TGTGCCAGCAGCACCGGACAGGGATCAGATACGCAGCATTTT
>TRBV19|NA|TRBJ2-3|few
CASSMTDGDTQYF
TGTGCCAGTAGTATGACAGACGGAGATACGCAGTATTTT
>TRBV7-9|NA|TRBJ2-5|NA
CASSLGARPIQETQYF
TGTGCCAGCAGCCTGGGGGCGCGGCCCATTCAAGAGACCCAGTACTTC
>TRBV6-2/TRBV6-3|NA|TRBJ2-2|few
CASSQSRAGELFF
TGTGCCAGCAGCCAGTCTAGGGCCGGGGAGCTGTTTTTT
>TRBV5-5|TRBD1|TRBJ1-1|NA
CDSSLAGQGITEAFF
TGTGACAGCAGCTTGGCGGGACAGGGAATCACTGAAGCTTTCTTT
>TRBV30|NA|TRBJ1-1|few
CAWNPMGAEAFF
TGTGCCTGGAACCCTATGGGGGCTGAAGCTTTCTTT
>TRBV7-3|TRBD1|TRBJ2-7|NA
CASSSDNRQGALHCEQYF
TGTGCCAGCAGCTCGGACAACAGACAGGGGGCTTTACACTGCGAGCAGTACTTC
>TRBV11-2|NA|TRBJ2-5|NA
CASSFPTGFKKTQYF
TGTGCCAGCAGCTTCCCAACAGGGTTCAAAAAGACCCAGTACTTC
>TRBV19|TRBD1|TRBJ2-7|few
CASSITGVVDYEQYF
TGTGCCAGTAGTATAACAGGGGTGGTAGACTACGAGCAGTACTTC
>TRBV3-1|NA|TRBJ2-5|few
CASSQDQGRAETQYF
TGTGCCAGCAGCCAAGATCAAGGCAGGGCGGAGACCCAGTACTTC
>TRBV25-1|NA|TRBJ1-2|NA
CASSEGGSPNYGYTF
TGTGCCAGCAGTGAAGGGGGATCTCCTAACTATGGCTACACCTTC
>TRBV27|TRBD2|TRBJ2-7|NA
CASSLAGADSYEQYF
TGTGCCAGCAGTTTAGCGGGAGCGGACTCCTACGAGCAGTACTTC
>TRBV12-3/TRBV12-4|NA|TRBJ2-2|few
CASSTFGTGELFF
TGTGCCAGCAGCACCTTCGGCACCGGGGAGCTGTTTTTT
>TRBV10-3|TRBD1|TRBJ1-1|NA
CAIKQGVYTEAFF
TGTGCCATCAAACAGGGGGTCTACACTGAAGCTTTCTTT
>TRBV13|TRBD2|TRBJ2-5|NA
CASSPWTSGEQQETQYF
TGTGCCAGCAGCCCTTGGACTAGCGGCGAGCAGCAAGAGACCCAGTACTTC
>TRBV2|NA|TRBJ2-1|NA
CASSEWDEQFF
TGTGCCAGCAGTGAATGGGATGAGCAGTTCTTC
>TRBV30|NA|TRBJ1-1|many
CAWSLDTEAFF
TGTGCCTGGAGTTTGGACACTGAAGCTTTCTTT
>TRBV30|NA|TRBJ2-1|NA
CAWSVLGGEQFF
TGTGCCTGGAGTGTACTGGGCGGTGAGCAGTTCTTC
>TRBV3-1|NA|TRBJ1-5|NA
CASSPSGGVHNQPQHF
TGTGCCAGCAGTCCAAGTGGCGGGGTCCACAATCAGCCCCAGCATTTT
>TRBV5-6|TRBD1|TRBJ1-1|NA
CASSHGTGRNTEAFF
TGTGCCAGCAGCCACGGGACAGGGCGGAACACTGAAGCTTTCTTT
>TRBV19|TRBD1|TRBJ2-7|NA
CASTGGKTDEQYF
TGTGCCAGCACAGGGGGAAAAACCGACGAGCAGTACTTC
>TRBV27|TRBD1|TRBJ2-5|few
CASSLTGQGGETQYF
TGTGCCAGCAGTTTAACGGGACAGGGCGGAGAGACCCAGTACTTC
>TRBV7-9|NA|TRBJ2-1|NA
CASSPPGGVYNEQFF
TGTGCCAGCAGCCCGCCGGGGGGCGTATACAATGAGCAGTTCTTC
>TRBV28|TRBD2|TRBJ2-7|many
CASSPIAGGAEQYF
TGTGCCAGCAGTCCGATAGCGGGAGGGGCCGAGCAGTACTTC
>TRBV29-1|NA|TRBJ1-3|few
CSVGVGNTIYF
TGCAGCGTTGGAGTTGGAAACACCATATATTTT
>TRBV18|NA|TRBJ2-3|NA
CASSPSPGASTDTQYF
TGTGCCAGCTCACCCTCCCCCGGGGCGTCCACAGATACGCAGTATTTT
>TRBV4-1|TRBD1|TRBJ1-5|NA
CASKRGQSLNQPQHF
TGCGCCAGCAAAAGGGGACAGAGTCTAAATCAGCCCCAGCATTTT
>TRBV4-3|TRBD1|TRBJ1-2|few
CASSPGQGSSYGYTF
TGCGCCAGCAGCCCAGGACAGGGGTCCTCCTATGGCTACACCTTC
>TRBV10-3|NA|TRBJ1-5|NA
CAISESGGGNQPQHF
TGTGCCATCAGTGAGTCAGGAGGGGGCAATCAGCCCCAGCATTTT
>TRBV12-3/TRBV12-4|NA|TRBJ2-2|NA
CASSPRPYQGGELFF
TGTGCCAGCAGTCCCCGCCCATACCAGGGCGGGGAGCTGTTTTTT
>TRBV4-3|NA|TRBJ2-1|few
CASSRKLHNEQFF
TGCGCCAGCAGTCGAAAGCTACACAATGAGCAGTTCTTC